This T cell receptor beta chain is from a study of blood T cell repertoires in COVID-19. The overall study: T cells, B-cell-depleted T cells, or PBMCs supplied cDNA or gDNA.

TCRdb's table, derived via immunoSEQ multiplex PCR, lists solely in-frame clones and lacks some. The sample includes hundreds of thousands of clones, about nine tenths of them seen just once. Trimming removed 5 bases from V and 7 bases from J, with 9 bases in between. The germline V gene encodes CDR1 MNHEY and CDR2 SVGAGI. This CDR3 is 12 amino acids long. The material sequenced was peripheral blood. J is TRBJ1-5 and V is TRBV6-5; the D is unclear. The receptor's source is a woman in her twenties or thirties with COVID-19, enrolled during active disease. The CDR3, as DNA: TGTGCCAGCAGTCCTCGCGGCCAGCCCCAGCATTTT. The encoded protein is CASSPRGQPQHF.